This record covers a single TCR beta chain. Its antigen has not been determined. Base qualities are missing; no much larger clone stands one base away. Libraries were constructed by the immunoSEQ multiplex PCR assay. A mixture of 60 forward primers for TCR Vbeta segments and 13 reverse primers for TCR Jbeta segments was used in the multiplex PCR. The CDR3 region of rearranged TCR beta genes was amplified from genomic DNA with a multiplex PCR assay. Amplified TCR beta libraries were sequenced as 87-base-pair reads on the Illumina HiSeq System. The source study handled its data this way. In a later analysis, tens of millions of unique TCR beta chains were counted across the roughly 670 repertoires, and about 9.9 million of these chains were shared by at least two donors. Raw reads were error-corrected and collapsed into unique sequences by a nearest-neighbor algorithm in which closely related sequences were merged to remove PCR and sequencing errors. CDR3 sequences were aligned to IMGT reference sequences to assign V, D and J gene segments. For a sequence to be retained, a match of at least six nucleotides to both a V gene segment and a J gene segment was required. A rearrangement counted as productive if the CDR3 had no stop codons and remained in frame with V and J, and every other rearrangement counted as non-productive. Following IMGT convention, CDR3 was defined as the stretch from the second conserved V-encoded cysteine up to the conserved J-encoded phenylalanine. In an earlier analysis of more than 550 of the donors, sequences lacking an unambiguous match to a single V gene segment were excluded. An earlier analysis of about 590 of the donors classified V segments as functional when productive rearrangements were above 56.7% and as segregating when the standard deviation between donors was above 5%. A statistical classification framework was developed to diagnose cytomegalovirus status using the catalog of TCR beta chain sequences. In a later analysis, TCR nucleotide sequences were compared against IMGT/GENE-DB human TR gene sequences so that V and J genes could be assigned. Using the TCRdist pipeline, a later analysis assigned CDR3 sequences along with most-parsimonious VDJ recombination scenarios. In a later analysis, each TCR beta chain was defined by its CDR3 amino acid sequence together with its V-gene family, and reads without a unique V-gene family were excluded. As a way to deal with suspected cross-contamination and a sequencing artifact, a later analysis dropped 450 to 600 nucleotide sequences that were highly shared and had low generation probability. A later analysis calculated a clonal expansion index for each public chain from normalized within-repertoire ranks of inferred template counts. In a later analysis, generation probabilities were computed using a VDJ recombination model fitted to out-of-frame rearrangements, and the results were checked against IGoR. In a later analysis, TCR-TCR, TCR-HLA and TCR-CMV co-occurrence was scored with hypergeometric tests, and a repertoire-size bias correction was applied to TCR pairs. False discovery rates were estimated in a later analysis by permuting HLA or CMV assignments 20 times. In a later analysis, co-occurring TCRs were grouped with DBSCAN, and TCRdist sequence similarity was added when clustering was performed within HLA-allele-positive subsets. Repertoires with fewer than 30,000 or more than 120,000 public chains were left out of co-occurrence clustering, as were a handful of repertoires with anomalous nucleotide sharing. The table was pulled from immuneACCESS by TCRdb, which kept in-frame rearrangements only. Such tables lose some clones; where checked, under half of the loss comes from unresolved V genes, and the rest has no known cause. The V and J calls and clone size were taken over from that table, and D and trimming were inferred from the DNA. Within this sample are 150,000 to 200,000 clones, with around 86% of them counted one time only. 1.5% to 2% of the sample rests with the top ten.

In total, approximately 690 healthy bone marrow donors made up the cohort. Cohort members were all nominally healthy when sampled, although unrecorded immune exposures were likely present. The donor tested CMV seronegative, placing the donor among the 352 seronegative members of the cohort. A peripheral blood sample was provided by each donor, and peripheral blood mononuclear cells were used for TCR beta sequencing. Genomic DNA extraction from the blood cell samples was performed with the Qiagen DNeasy Blood Extraction Kit. V and J are trimmed by 0 bases and 1 base, and the gene matches miss 2 bases of the junction. The CDR3 covers 15 residues, taking in both the cysteine and the phenylalanine. Of the read, only the CDR3 DNA is kept; its 45 bases are in frame from base 1. The CDR1 and CDR2 encoded by the germline V gene (reference sequence) are MNHNY and SVGAGI. The data originate from a study of cytomegalovirus exposure and HLA in healthy donors (dated by TCRdb to the late 2010s). About the study as a whole: In an earlier analysis of some 550 of the donors, 276 Gb of sequence data and 90 million to 130 million unique TCR beta sequences from about 190 million T cells were reported. Approximately 300 gigabases of sequencing data and around 80 million unique TCR sequences made up an early release that covered over 550 HLA-typed donors. Of the roughly 390 genotyped donors, less than 90% were placed in the genetic ancestry cluster associated with self-reported Caucasian donors. The study aimed to test whether signatures of past pathogen exposure could be identified by cataloging public T cell receptors. The study used immunosequencing to profile the T cell repertoires of 670 or so subjects and linked those repertoires to cytomegalovirus serostatus. A separate validation cohort of roughly 130 different subjects was used in addition to the roughly 640-subject first cohort. The study combined high-throughput TCR immunosequencing, statistical association of individual TCRs with disease status, and machine learning to predict cytomegalovirus infection status. To study patterns of TCR occurrence, a later analysis re-analyzed previously published TCR beta repertoires from 666 donors and added high-resolution HLA genotyping. The later analysis used no new phenotypic data to find candidate immune exposures, relying instead on TCR beta sequences and their occurrence across donors. To decide whether each TCR beta V gene segment behaved as functional or pseudogenic, an earlier analysis of 587 of the donors relied on high-throughput TCR beta sequencing. Donor age, sex, ethnicity and CMV serostatus were collected together with the repertoire data. Genome-wide SNP genotypes for about 65% of the 666 donors were used in a later genetic analysis, which treated that subset as a discovery cohort. All discovery cohort repertoires had been generated using a single sequencing platform. HLA typing included class I and class II loci at four-digit resolution. The number of typed donors differed by locus: about 620-640 for A, B, C, DRB1 and DQB1; 500 to 550 for DQA1; approximately 600 for DPA1; and approximately 450 for DPB1. Roughly five DR-DQ haplotypes were handled as single units for association and clustering because linkage in the cohort was strong. On average, 235,054 unique TCR beta nucleotide sequences were sequenced per donor among about 400 genotyped donors of the cohort, with 15% to 20% of those sequences being non-productive.

General conclusions and limits of the study: HLA typing was unavailable for some donors at each locus, so association tests used only the typed subset. The earlier analysis of approximately 590 of the donors excluded seventeen rarely observed V segments, including chromosome 9 orphons, because counts were too low. V-gene and J-gene trimming of TCR beta chains was associated with a missense DCLRE1C variant in a later genetic analysis, and the association was replicated in an independent cohort. Most TCR sequences were observed very rarely across donors, whereas some public TCRs were present in many individuals. Compared with the roughly 670-donor mean, donors in an Asian-associated ancestry cluster had fewer N-insertions in productive TCRs, according to a later genetic analysis. According to a later analysis, parvovirus B19, influenza, CMV and Epstein-Barr virus appeared linked to several top co-occurrence clusters. A few of the identified cytomegalovirus-associated TCR beta chains were confirmed in vitro to be specific for cytomegalovirus antigens. Presence/absence analyses assumed roughly uniform sequencing depth across donors, an assumption that may not hold. A further reported finding was that TCR beta sequences accurately predicted the HLA-A and HLA-B alleles for most subjects in the first cohort. The study listed approximately 150 TCR beta chains as associated with cytomegalovirus. A later analysis associated 15,000 to 20,000 TCR beta sequences with specific HLA alleles at a false discovery rate of 0.05. According to the authors, the approach could potentially be generalized to other disease states and immunological phenotypes. A group of highly shared sequence variants was considered likely to be a technical artifact of the sequencing pipeline. A later analysis found that TCR association rates varied across HLA loci, with DRB1 alleles showing the most associated TCRs and HLA-C alleles the fewest. The 87-base-pair reads could not distinguish some IMGT-functional V segments, including TRBV6-2 and TRBV6-3, so those segments were excluded. In a later analysis, most CMV-associated TCR beta chains were found to appear HLA-restricted, with HLA associations seemingly driven largely by CMV exposure. CMV serostatus was the only immune exposure information available for the cohort. Correlated functional status among segregating V segments might be attributable to linkage disequilibrium, but an unknown experimental factor could not be ruled out. In an earlier analysis of under 600 of the donors, most TCR beta V segments were observed in productive rearrangements about 90% or about 30% of the time, broadly matching IMGT annotations. When HLA alleles, especially DR and DQ, strongly co-occurred, attributing TCR associations to individual alleles was difficult. In a later analysis, HLA-associated TCR beta chains showed more clonal expansion and lower generation probabilities than non-associated chains that were equally common. The classifier was reported to diagnose cytomegalovirus status with high specificity and sensitivity in both the original cohort and the validation cohort. In this cohort, only TCR beta chains were sequenced, and detectable features were limited by the absence of alpha or paired-chain data.

This TCR was sampled from a woman younger than 35 in good health and CMV-seronegative. The V and J segments used are TRBV6-6 and TRBJ1-1, and TRBD1 matches 7 of the central bases. The source material was PBMCs. The DNA sequence reads TGTGCCAGCAGTTACTCGACAGGGACGAACACTGAAGCTTTCTTT. Its translation reads: CASSYSTGTNTEAFF.